Sequencing of this T cell receptor (beta chain) was carried out in a study of blood T cell repertoires in COVID-19 (dated by TCRdb to about 2020). Some background on the complete study: Samples covering the acute and convalescent phases of COVID-19 were provided by collaborators in the United States, Italy and Spain. The prospective study material was composed of cDNA or gDNA derived from T cells, B-cell-depleted T cells, or PBMCs. Subjects who had been exposed to COVID-19, were actively infected with it, or had recovered from it provided the deeply sampled blood TCRbeta repertoires that made up the dataset. The repertoires were released in a freely available public database meant as a resource for research on the immune response to SARS-CoV-2. Samples came from the ongoing ImmuneRACE study (first 160 participants) plus 1,254 subjects from 6 global collaborators. The sample metadata nearly always contained a de-identified subject ID, COVID-19 status, age in years and sex. Where HLA class I and class II types were available, the types were taken from metadata supplied by the sample provider, not from assay-based typing.

What the authors observed across the whole study: Clinical and demographic metadata were provided uncurated, with the amount varying by source and participant.

TCRbeta CDR3 regions were amplified from genomic DNA by means of the immunoSEQ Assay, a bias-controlled multiplex PCR. Processing in the source paper ran as follows. The number of nucleated cells in each sample was estimated from the amplification of reference gene primers within the assay. Sequence reads were collapsed and filtered to measure the absolute abundance of every unique TCRbeta CDR3 rearrangement. For each sample, productive Simpson clonality was calculated as the square root of Simpson's diversity index over productive rearrangements. In its TCRdb copy, this immuneACCESS table keeps in-frame sequences only and misses some clones. Where compared with another copy, unresolved V genes explain less than half of these, and the others have no known cause. Clone size and the V and J calls come from that table; the DNA yielded D and trimming. The sample table contains tens of thousands of clones; only one count was recorded for approximately 83% of them. In total, the top ten clones hold about 1.5% of the sample.

The collaborating institutions used their own protocols to collect whole blood in K2EDTA tubes. For TCRbeta analysis, collaborators shipped samples in one of three forms: frozen whole blood, isolated PBMCs, or DNA extracted from either of those sample types. V trim: 4 bases; J trim: 7 bases; unmatched bases: 12. In the germline V gene, CDR1 corresponds to SGHRS and CDR2 to YFSETQ. Including cysteine and phenylalanine, the CDR3 has 16 amino acids. Here the CDR3 DNA is all that survives: 48 bases in frame from base 1. A single count supports this clone. The specificity of this receptor is unknown. Base qualities are not at hand, and no much larger clone is one base apart.

Specimen: peripheral blood. The sequence was obtained from a woman between 55 and 75 years old with acute or convalescent COVID-19. Recombination joined TRBV5-1 with TRBJ1-4; 8 bases in the middle match TRBD1. The encoded CDR3 is CASSRDRLARGEKLFF. In nucleotide form, the sequence is TGCGCCAGCAGCAGGGACAGGTTAGCCCGCGGTGAAAAACTGTTTTTT. Outside the CDR3, residues come from the reference TRBV5-1 and TRBJ1-4 proteins, so the full variable domain is: KAGVTQTPRYLIKTRGQQVTLSCSPISGHRSVSWYQQTPGQGLQFLFEYFSETQRNKGNFPGRFSGRQFSNSRSEMNVSTLELGDSALYLCASSRDRLARGEKLFFGSGTQLSVL.